The 25 T cell receptor beta chains reported below all come from one sample, sequenced in a study of blood T cell repertoires in COVID-19. Sequenced by immunoSEQ multiplex PCR; TCRdb stores in-frame clones only, minus some. There are 100,000 to 150,000 clones in the sample; 80% to 95% occur only once, and approximately 2% lies in the top ten. Sample: peripheral blood. Receptor source: a middle-aged man with COVID-19, enrolled during active disease.

The V and J genes are TRBV25-1 and TRBJ1-1, with TRBD1 matching over 7 bases. Trimming at V came to 0 bases and at J to 5 bases, leaving 6 bases not matched to a gene. The CDR3 has 15 residues. CDR1 and CDR2 from the germline V gene are MGHDK and SYGVNS. For the CDR3, the DNA is TGTGCCAGCAGTGAATATCAGCAGGGGGGAACTGAAGCTTTCTTT. Its translation: CASSEYQQGGTEAFF.

This clone was seen only a few times. The chain uses TRBV5-5 and TRBJ1-4; D not resolved. The CDR3 loop spans 15 amino acids. The germline V gene encodes CDR1 SGHKS and CDR2 YYEKEE (reference sequence). Trimming cost V 4 bases and J 4 bases, with 14 bases left between them. CDR3 sequence: CASSPWTGINEKLFF. In DNA form, the CDR3 reads TGTGCCAGCAGCCCGTGGACGGGAATTAATGAAAAACTGTTTTTT. Full variable domain (remainder filled in from reference TRBV5-5 and TRBJ1-4): DAGVTQSPTHLIKTRGQQVTLRCSPISGHKSVSWYQQVLGQGPQFIFQYYEKEERGRGNFPDRFSARQFPNYSSELNVNALLLGDSALYLCASSPWTGINEKLFFGSGTQLSVL.

The chain joins TRBV7-9 to TRBJ2-2; TRBD2 matches at 8 bases. Per germline, CDR1 SEHNR and CDR2 FQNEAQ (reference sequence). After removal of 2 bases from V and 4 bases from J, the junction contained 0 bases not matched to a gene. This CDR3 region has 14 residues. The DNA for the CDR3 is TGTGCCAGCAGCTTAAGCGGGAGCACCGGGGAGCTGTTTTTT. It is translated as CASSLSGSTGELFF.

CDR3 sequence: CASSSQGSDSPLHF. The CDR3 nucleotides read TGTGCCAGCAGCTCACAGGGTAGTGATTCACCCCTCCACTTT. This chain uses TRBV9 with TRBJ1-6; maybe TRBD1 (6 bases). This CDR3 spans 14 amino acids. The germline CDR1 and CDR2 sequences are SGDLS and YYNGEE. V was clipped by 4 bases and J by 8 bases, with 13 bases between them.

The gene calls are TRBV7-3 and TRBJ2-2; 8 nucleotides line up with TRBD2. V gave up 5 bases and J gave up 0 bases; unmatched junction bases: 2. CDR1 is SGHTA and CDR2 is FQGTGA in the germline V gene. This CDR3 contains 15 residues. The CDR3 coding sequence is TGTGCCAGCAGCCCGACTAGCGCGAACACCGGGGAGCTGTTTTTT. It is translated as CASSPTSANTGELFF. Full variable domain (missing parts from reference TRBV7-3 and TRBJ2-2): GAGVSQTPSNKVTEKGKYVELRCDPISGHTALYWYRQSLGQGPEFLIYFQGTGAADDSGLPNDRFFAVRPEGSVSTLKIQRTERGDSAVYLCASSPTSANTGELFFGEGSRLTVL.

The chain links TRBV29-1 to TRBJ2-1; 7 bases fit TRBD1. The germline gives CDR1 SQVTM, CDR2 ANQGSEA. J was trimmed by 4 bases and V by 5 bases; bases with no gene match: 8. This CDR3 is 14 amino acids long. CDR3 residues: CSVLTGDAYNEQFF. DNA for the CDR3: TGCAGCGTTCTCACAGGGGACGCTTACAATGAGCAGTTCTTC.

This chain uses TRBV19 with TRBJ1-1, with D perhaps TRBD1 (6 bases). The CDR3 is 12 amino acids. Germline loops: CDR1 LNHDA, CDR2 SQIVND (reference sequence). The V and J ends lost 3 bases and 8 bases respectively, with 10 bases between them. CDR3 loop: CASSIRRGEAFF. Written as DNA, the CDR3 is TGTGCCAGTAGTATCAGAAGGGGGGAAGCTTTCTTT. Full variable domain (rest looked up from reference TRBV19 and TRBJ1-1): DGGITQSPKYLFRKEGQNVTLSCEQNLNHDAMYWYRQDPGQGLRLIYYSQIVNDFQKGDIAEGYSVSREKKESFPLTVTSAQKNPTAFYLCASSIRRGEAFFGQGTRLTVV.

The table lists this clone with a count of one. The chain is built from TRBV4-1 and TRBJ2-7, with no clear D. Trimming removed 0 bases at V and 2 bases at J, with 8 bases between. Germline V gene data show CDR1 as MGHRA and CDR2 as YSYEKL. CDR3 size: 14 residues. CDR3 amino acids: CASSQDSGPYEQYF. The CDR3, as DNA: TGCGCCAGCAGCCAAGACAGTGGCCCCTACGAGCAGTACTTC.

This clone came up a few times. The J gene is TRBJ2-1, the V gene TRBV9; the D gene is possibly TRBD2 (6 bases). The CDR3 covers 17 residues. Germline loops: CDR1 SGDLS, CDR2 YYNGEE. V was shortened by 0 bases and J by 3 bases, with 16 bases between the two germline ends. The CDR3 DNA is TGTGCCAGCAGCGTAGAAGTACGGGCCGGGGGCTACAATGAGCAGTTCTTC. Protein product: CASSVEVRAGGYNEQFF.

The chain is built from TRBV5-1 and TRBJ2-1; D uncertain. CDR1 is SGHRS and CDR2 is YFSETQ in the germline V gene. CDR3 length: 16 residues. The V end lost 1 base, the J end lost 0 bases, and 11 bases lay between the germline ends. The chain's CDR3 is CASSLSGGSSYNEQFF. CDR3 DNA sequence: TGCGCCAGCAGCTTGTCCGGCGGAAGCTCCTACAATGAGCAGTTCTTC.

This chain's CDR3 is CASTLGQGTETQYF. The CDR3, as DNA: TGTGCCAGCACCCTAGGACAGGGAACAGAGACCCAGTACTTC. The rearrangement uses TRBV28 and TRBJ2-5; 8 nucleotides agree with TRBD1. The CDR3 spans 14 residues. Germline CDR1 MDHEN, CDR2 SYDVKM. V was pared by 7 bases and J by 4 bases, with 8 bases of the junction left unmatched.

The chain employs TRBV5-1 and TRBJ2-3; 15 bases are shared with TRBD2. CDR1 is SGHRS and CDR2 is YFSETQ in the germline V gene. The V segment lost 4 bases and the J segment 3 bases; nucleotides outside the gene matches: 9. CDR3 size: 18 residues. The CDR3 region is CASSDPGLAGGGTDTQYF. DNA of the CDR3: TGCGCCAGCAGCGACCCGGGACTAGCGGGAGGAGGGACAGATACGCAGTATTTT.

V usage is TRBV5-1 and J usage is TRBJ2-7, with 7 bases identical to TRBD2. The CDR3 is made up of 16 amino acids. Germline-derived CDR1 and CDR2 are SGHRS and YFSETQ. Losses at the gene ends were 0 bases for V and 2 bases for J; bases not matched to a gene: 8. CDR3: CASSLAGAGVTYEQYF. The CDR3 nucleotides read TGCGCCAGCAGCTTGGCCGGGGCGGGAGTCACCTACGAGCAGTACTTC.

The chain's CDR3 is CASTTSKRVYGYTF. Written as DNA, the CDR3 is TGTGCCAGCACCACATCGAAGAGGGTTTATGGCTACACCTTC. The rearrangement links TRBV6-5 to TRBJ1-2; D remains ambiguous. V lost 7 bases and J lost 5, with 17 bases in between. Germline loops: CDR1 MNHEY, CDR2 SVGAGI. The CDR3 runs 14 residues.

This clone has a handful of counts. This rearrangement joins TRBV5-4 to TRBJ2-2, with TRBD2 matching over 10 bases. The CDR3 spans 16 residues. Germline CDR1 and CDR2: SGHNT and YYREEE (reference sequence). V shed 6 bases and J 1 base; nucleotides not matched to a gene: 6. As DNA, the CDR3 is TGTGCCAGCACCTCAGGGACTAGCGAGAACACCGGGGAGCTGTTTTTT. Translated, it gives CASTSGTSENTGELFF.

The rearrangement uses TRBV24-1 and TRBJ1-5, with 11 nucleotides matching TRBD1. Germline values: CDR1 KGHDR, CDR2 SFDVKD. The CDR3 totals 15 residues. V lost 8 bases and J lost 6; bases outside the gene matches: 8. For the CDR3, the DNA is TGTGCCACCATCTCGGACAGGGGGCAGATTCAGCCCCAGCATTTT. Residues: CATISDRGQIQPQHF.

The chain couples TRBV5-5 to TRBJ1-6, with unresolved D. The CDR3 has 14 amino acids. Germline values: CDR1 SGHKS, CDR2 YYEKEE (reference sequence). Trimming took 1 base from V and 7 from J, leaving 9 bases between them. The CDR3 protein is CASSLWTFNSPLHF. The CDR3 DNA sequence: TGTGCCAGCAGCTTGTGGACTTTCAATTCACCCCTCCACTTT.

The chain recombines TRBV5-5 with TRBJ2-3, with D perhaps matching TRBD2 (5 bases). The length of the CDR3 is 15 residues. Germline V lookup: CDR1 SGHKS, CDR2 YYEKEE (reference sequence). V shed 2 bases and J shed 2 bases, with 12 bases lying between them. CDR3 nucleotides: TGTGCCAGCAGCTTCCCGGACTGGTACACAGATACGCAGTATTTT. It specifies CASSFPDWYTDTQYF.

This clone is a singleton in its sample. V is TRBV21-1 and J is TRBJ1-5. TRBV21-1 is assigned pseudogene status. This CDR3 is 15 amino acids long. The CDR3 is CASSLLSRGNQPQHF. Here the CDR3 DNA reads TGTGCCAGCAGCTTACTGTCTAGAGGCAATCAGCCCCAGCATTTT.

CDR3: CASSQGLESEQYV. The CDR3, as DNA: TGTGCCAGCAGCCAAGGGCTAGAAAGTGAGCAGTACGTC. The chain is built from TRBV3-1 (or the pseudogene TRBV3-2) and TRBJ2-7; D call uncertain. Trimming shortened V by 1 base and J by 7 bases, and 11 bases separated the two germline ends. Germline-derived CDR1 and CDR2 are LGHDT and YNNKEL (reference sequence). The CDR3 loop spans 13 amino acids.

The chain uses TRBV28 and TRBJ2-5; TRBD2 matches 11 bases. The CDR3 is made up of 14 amino acids. The trim removed 2 bases at V and 7 bases at J, leaving 3 bases unmatched. CDR1 is MDHEN and CDR2 is SYDVKM in the germline V gene. In DNA form, the CDR3 reads TGTGCCAGCAGTTTAGGGACTAGCGGCCCGACCCAGTACTTC. Its translation: CASSLGTSGPTQYF.

The chain links TRBV6-2 or TRBV6-3 to TRBJ2-1, with unresolved D. Germline V gives CDR1 MNHEY, CDR2 SVGEGT. V gave up 2 bases and J gave up 8 bases, with 10 bases separating them. The CDR3 spans 13 residues. For the CDR3, the DNA is TGTGCCAGCAGTTACGAACCGAGCGATGAGCAGTTCTTC. It is translated as CASSYEPSDEQFF.

This rearrangement joins TRBV10-3 to TRBJ1-1; 7 bases are shared with TRBD1. This CDR3 has 14 residues. Germline V gene lookup returns CDR1 ENHRY and CDR2 SYGVKD. Trimming at V came to 0 bases and at J to 5 bases, leaving 3 bases not matched to a gene. CDR3 loop: CAISESDRKTEAFF. CDR3 DNA: TGTGCCATCAGTGAGTCGGACAGGAAAACTGAAGCTTTCTTT.

This clone appeared a single time. The chain is built from TRBV6-2 or TRBV6-3 and TRBJ1-2; 7 positions match TRBD1. CDR3 length equals 13 residues. The germline CDR1 and CDR2 sequences are MNHEY and SVGEGT. Germline trimming cut 2 bases from V and 4 bases from J; bases unmatched to any gene: 1. The CDR3 nucleotides are TGTGCCAGCAGTTACGGGGACAGCTATGGCTACACCTTC. This codes for CASSYGDSYGYTF.

The CDR3 is CASSPGTGGTDTQYF. The CDR3 DNA follows: TGTGCCAGCAGCCCCGGGACAGGGGGAACAGATACGCAGTATTTT. This sequence joins TRBV14 and TRBJ2-3; TRBD1 agrees at 11 bases. V was clipped by 4 bases and J by 3 bases; unmatched bases: 3. Germline V gives CDR1 SGHDN, CDR2 FVKESK. The CDR3 extends over 15 amino acids. The full variable domain, rest sourced from reference TRBV14 and TRBJ2-3, is EAGVTQFPSHSVIEKGQTVTLRCDPISGHDNLYWYRRVMGKEIKFLLHFVKESKQDESGMPNNRFLAERTGGTYSTLKVQPAELEDSGVYFCASSPGTGGTDTQYFGPGTRLTVL.